This TCR beta chain was identified during a study of T-cell memory formation after mild COVID-19. Whole-study results and caveats: Pre-infection memory held some responding clones, suggesting pre-existing cross-reactive T cells responded. Still unconfirmed is whether the second-wave clones peaking on day 37 recognized SARS-CoV-2. Chiefly within CM and EM were the contracting CD4+ clones; CD8+ ones were within EMRA.

This CDR3 region has 15 residues. The V end was cut by 5 bases, the J end by 0 bases, with 12 bases between. The germline V gene has CDR1 SGHNT and CDR2 YENEEA. Constant-segment-primed 5'RACE gave TCR alpha and TCR beta cDNA libraries with sample barcodes and UMIs. TCRdb used MiXCR to reprocess the 5' RACE reads, holding one entry per CDR3 protein. The table lists more than 400,000 distinct CDR3 sequences, over 15% of them singletons. Remarks on this clonotype: What it binds is unknown.

The TCR sequence derives from an adult woman who had mild COVID-19 (a few samples of this study predate the infection). Cell type and time point are not known. The chain carries TRBV11-3 and TRBJ2-3; D is unresolved. Sequencing was performed on PBMCs or a T cell subset sorted from them (not recorded which). This CDR3 reads CASSLTVLSTDTQYF. The CDR3 nucleotides are TGTGCCAGCAGCCTCACGGTTCTTAGCACAGATACGCAGTATTTT. The complete variable domain, with remaining parts taken from reference TRBV11-3 and TRBJ2-3, reads EAGVVQSPRYKIIEKKQPVAFWCNPISGHNTLYWYLQNLGQGPELLIRYENEEAVDDSQLPKDRFSAERLKGVDSTLKIQPAELGDSAVYLCASSLTVLSTDTQYFGPGTRLTVL.